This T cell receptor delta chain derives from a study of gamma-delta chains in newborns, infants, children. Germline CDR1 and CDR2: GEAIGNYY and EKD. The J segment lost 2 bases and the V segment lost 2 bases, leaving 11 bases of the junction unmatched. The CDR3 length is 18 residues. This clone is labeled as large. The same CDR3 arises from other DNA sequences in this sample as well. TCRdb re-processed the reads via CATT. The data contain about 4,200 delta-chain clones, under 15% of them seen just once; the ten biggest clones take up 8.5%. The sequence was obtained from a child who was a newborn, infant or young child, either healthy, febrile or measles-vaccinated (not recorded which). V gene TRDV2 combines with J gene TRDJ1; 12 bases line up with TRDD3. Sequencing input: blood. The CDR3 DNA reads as TGTGCCTGTGACAGCCTTACTGGGGGATACCAGGTAACCGATAAACTCATCTTT. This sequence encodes CACDSLTGGYQVTDKLIF.